The clone carrying this T cell receptor beta chain has only one observation. Its antigen remains unidentified. A primer in the constant region served to generate TCR beta cDNA from roughly 520 ng of total RNA. Construction of TCR beta libraries relied on three successive nested multiplex PCR rounds employing slightly modified ARM-PCR. Use of TRBV1-TRBV30 forward primers with a C-beta reverse primer characterized the first two PCR rounds, which lasted roughly 11 cycles each. TCRdb called the multiplex PCR reads again in MiXCR, with one record for every CDR3 protein. The table records roughly 49,000 distinct CDR3 sequences, 71% of them present only once. RNA and DNA were co-extracted from roughly 20-30 mg of unsorted bulk tissue. These data come from a study of tumor-infiltrating lymphocytes in primary liver carcinoma. Whole-study context: Those enrolled were patients of both sexes, who were aged 30 to 69 years.

Trimming stripped 4 bases from V and 9 bases from J, with 19 bases between. The CDR3 sequence is 15 residues long. Per the germline V gene, CDR1 is MDHEN and CDR2 is SYDVKM. Broader study findings: Tumor tissue displayed a significantly greater top-250-clone fraction than blood (p = 0.039). Lesser overlap characterized tumor-adjacent and tumor-blood pairs relative to tumor region pairs.

The specimen was liver tumor tissue from sampling region 5. As to subset: tumor region T5, tumor centre. The sequence was obtained from a man aged 35 to 55 with primary liver carcinoma and hepatitis B virus infection. The rearrangement links TRBV28 to TRBJ1-5; no clear D gene. CDR3 protein: CASSSPRRGGRPQHF. CDR3 nucleotide sequence: TGTGCCAGCAGTTCACCCCGACGGGGAGGGCGGCCCCAGCATTTT.